The text below deals with one T cell receptor beta chain. The data belong to a study of blood T cell repertoires in COVID-19. TCRdb's table, derived via immunoSEQ multiplex PCR, lists solely in-frame clones and lacks some. The sample lists about 130,000 clones, approximately 83% occurring once. CDR1 and CDR2 (germline): MDHEN, SYDVKM. With 4 bases removed from V and 9 bases from J, the gap between germline ends came to 10 bases. This CDR3 region has 12 residues. The sequence was collected from a man aged 60-69 years with acute or convalescent COVID-19. Material for sequencing was peripheral blood. V is TRBV28 and J is TRBJ1-5; D is ambiguous. The CDR3 here is CASSSAALPQHF. DNA for the CDR3: TGTGCCAGCAGTTCAGCGGCACTGCCCCAGCATTTT.